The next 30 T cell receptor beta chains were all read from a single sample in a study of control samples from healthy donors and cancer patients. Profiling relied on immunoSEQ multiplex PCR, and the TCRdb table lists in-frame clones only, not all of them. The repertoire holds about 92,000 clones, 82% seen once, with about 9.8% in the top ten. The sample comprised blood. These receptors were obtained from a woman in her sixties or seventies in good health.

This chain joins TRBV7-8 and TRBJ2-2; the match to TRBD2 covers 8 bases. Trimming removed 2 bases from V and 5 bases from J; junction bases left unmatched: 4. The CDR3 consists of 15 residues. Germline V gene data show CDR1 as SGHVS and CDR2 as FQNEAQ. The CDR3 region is CASSLRGGLTGELFF. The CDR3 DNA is TGTGCCAGCAGCTTACGGGGGGGCCTGACCGGGGAGCTGTTTTTT.

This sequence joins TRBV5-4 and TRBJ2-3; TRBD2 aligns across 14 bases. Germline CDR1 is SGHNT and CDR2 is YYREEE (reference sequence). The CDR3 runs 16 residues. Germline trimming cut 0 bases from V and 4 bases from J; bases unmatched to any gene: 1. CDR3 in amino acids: CASSLGLAGGPDTQYF. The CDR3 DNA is TGTGCCAGCAGCTTGGGACTAGCGGGGGGGCCAGATACGCAGTATTTT.

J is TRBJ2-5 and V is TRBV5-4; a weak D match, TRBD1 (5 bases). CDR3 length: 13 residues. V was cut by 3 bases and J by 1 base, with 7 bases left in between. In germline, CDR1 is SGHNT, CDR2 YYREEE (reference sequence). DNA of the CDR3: TGTGCCAGCAGCTCGGACATCCAAGAGACCCAGTACTTC. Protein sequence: CASSSDIQETQYF.

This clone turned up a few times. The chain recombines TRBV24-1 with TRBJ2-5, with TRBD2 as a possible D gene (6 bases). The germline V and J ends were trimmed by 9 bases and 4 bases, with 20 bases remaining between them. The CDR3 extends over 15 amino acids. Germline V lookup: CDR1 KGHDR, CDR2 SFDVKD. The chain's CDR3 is CATSVRGDGGETQYF. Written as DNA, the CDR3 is TGTGCCACCTCCGTCCGCGGGGACGGGGGAGAGACCCAGTACTTC.

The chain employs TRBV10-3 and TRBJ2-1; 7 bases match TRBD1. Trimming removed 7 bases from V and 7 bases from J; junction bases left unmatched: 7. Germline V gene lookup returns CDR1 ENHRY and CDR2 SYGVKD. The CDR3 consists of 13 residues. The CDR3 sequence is CAIMGQGVNEQFF. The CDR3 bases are TGTGCCATCATGGGTCAGGGGGTTAATGAGCAGTTCTTC.

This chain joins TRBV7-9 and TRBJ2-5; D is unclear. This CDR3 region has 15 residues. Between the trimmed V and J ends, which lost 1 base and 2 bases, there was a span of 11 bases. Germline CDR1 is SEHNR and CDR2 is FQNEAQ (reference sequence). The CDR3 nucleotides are TGTGCCAGCAGCTTAGTTGAGTCGGTTCAAGAGACCCAGTACTTC. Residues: CASSLVESVQETQYF.

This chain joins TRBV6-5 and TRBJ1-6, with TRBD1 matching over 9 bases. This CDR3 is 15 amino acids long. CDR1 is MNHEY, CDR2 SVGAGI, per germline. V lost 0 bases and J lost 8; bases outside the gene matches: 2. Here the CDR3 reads CASSYSGQGHSPLHF. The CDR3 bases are TGTGCCAGCAGTTACTCGGGACAGGGTCATTCACCCCTCCACTTT.

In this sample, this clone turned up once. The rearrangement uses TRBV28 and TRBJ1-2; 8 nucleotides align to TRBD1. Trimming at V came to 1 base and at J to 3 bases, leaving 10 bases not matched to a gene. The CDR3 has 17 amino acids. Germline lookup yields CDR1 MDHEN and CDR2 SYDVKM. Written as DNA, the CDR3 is TGTGCCAGCAGTTTATCTACAGGGGGTGAAGTTTACTATGGCTACACCTTC. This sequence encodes CASSLSTGGEVYYGYTF.

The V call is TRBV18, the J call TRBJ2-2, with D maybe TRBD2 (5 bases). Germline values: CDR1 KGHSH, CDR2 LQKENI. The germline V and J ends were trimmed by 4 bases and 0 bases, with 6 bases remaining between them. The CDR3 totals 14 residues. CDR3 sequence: CASSLGTNTGELFF. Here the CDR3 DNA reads TGTGCCAGCTCACTCGGGACGAACACCGGGGAGCTGTTTTTT.

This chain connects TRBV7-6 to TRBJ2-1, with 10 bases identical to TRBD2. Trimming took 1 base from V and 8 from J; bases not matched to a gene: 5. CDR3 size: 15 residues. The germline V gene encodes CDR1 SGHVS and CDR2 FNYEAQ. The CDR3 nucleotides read TGTGCCAGCAGCTTAGTTCTAGCGGGAGCACATGAGCAGTTCTTC. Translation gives CASSLVLAGAHEQFF.

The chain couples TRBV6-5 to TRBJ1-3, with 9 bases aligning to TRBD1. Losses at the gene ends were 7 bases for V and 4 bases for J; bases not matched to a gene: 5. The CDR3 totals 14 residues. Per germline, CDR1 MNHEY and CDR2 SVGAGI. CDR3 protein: CASNKQGAGNTIYF. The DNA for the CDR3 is TGTGCCAGCAACAAACAGGGGGCCGGAAACACCATATATTTT.

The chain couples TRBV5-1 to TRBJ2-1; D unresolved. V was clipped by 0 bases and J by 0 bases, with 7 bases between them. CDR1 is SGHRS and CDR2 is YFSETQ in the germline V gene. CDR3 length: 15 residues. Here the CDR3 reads CASSLEGYSYNEQFF. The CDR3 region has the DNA TGCGCCAGCAGCTTGGAGGGCTACTCCTACAATGAGCAGTTCTTC.

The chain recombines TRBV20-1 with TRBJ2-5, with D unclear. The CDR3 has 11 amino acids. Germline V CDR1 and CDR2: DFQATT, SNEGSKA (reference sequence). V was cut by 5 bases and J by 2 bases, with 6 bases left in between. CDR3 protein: CSAPEQETQYF. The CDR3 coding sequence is TGCAGTGCTCCCGAGCAAGAGACCCAGTACTTC.

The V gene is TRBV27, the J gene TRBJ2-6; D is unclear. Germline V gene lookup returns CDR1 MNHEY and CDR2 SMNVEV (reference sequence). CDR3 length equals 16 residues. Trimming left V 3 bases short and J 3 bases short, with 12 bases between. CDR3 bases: TGTGCCAGCAGTTTGGCAGGCACTCGTGGGGCCAACGTCCTGACTTTC. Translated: CASSLAGTRGANVLTF.

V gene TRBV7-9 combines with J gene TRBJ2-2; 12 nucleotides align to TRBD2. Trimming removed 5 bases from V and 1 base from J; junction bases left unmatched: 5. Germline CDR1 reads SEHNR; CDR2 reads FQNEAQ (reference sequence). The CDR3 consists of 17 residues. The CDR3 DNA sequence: TGTGCCAGCAGCCTAACGACTAGCGGGGGGAACACCGGGGAGCTGTTTTTT. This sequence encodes CASSLTTSGGNTGELFF.

The CDR3 region is CASSRSLVTYNEQFF. Here the CDR3 DNA reads TGTGCCAGCAGCCGGAGCCTGGTAACCTACAATGAGCAGTTCTTC. The chain recombines TRBV3-1 (or the pseudogene TRBV3-2) with TRBJ2-1; D is unresolved. The CDR3 covers 15 residues. Germline V gene data show CDR1 as LGHDT and CDR2 as YNNKEL (reference sequence). The ends were cut back, 4 bases at V and 2 bases at J, with 12 bases in the middle.

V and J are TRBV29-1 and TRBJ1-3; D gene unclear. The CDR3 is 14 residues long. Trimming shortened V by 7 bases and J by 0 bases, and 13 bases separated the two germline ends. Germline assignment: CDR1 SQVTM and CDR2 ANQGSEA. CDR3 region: CSAVVPVSGNTIYF. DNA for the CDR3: TGCAGCGCTGTGGTCCCAGTCTCTGGAAACACCATATATTTT.

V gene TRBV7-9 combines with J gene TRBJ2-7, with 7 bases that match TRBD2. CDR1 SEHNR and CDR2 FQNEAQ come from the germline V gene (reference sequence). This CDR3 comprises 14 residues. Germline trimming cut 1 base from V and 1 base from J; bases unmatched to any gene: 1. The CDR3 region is CASSLEGGSYEQYF. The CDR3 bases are TGTGCCAGCAGCTTAGAGGGAGGGTCCTACGAGCAGTACTTC.

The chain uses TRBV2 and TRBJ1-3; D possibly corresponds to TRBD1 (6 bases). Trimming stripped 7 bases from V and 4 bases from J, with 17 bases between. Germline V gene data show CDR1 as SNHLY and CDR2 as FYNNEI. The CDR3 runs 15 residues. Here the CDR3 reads CASKLGQLSGNTIYF. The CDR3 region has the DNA TGTGCCAGCAAACTAGGACAGCTATCAGGAAACACCATATATTTT. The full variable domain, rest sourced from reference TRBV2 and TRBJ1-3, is EPEVTQTPSHQVTQMGQEVILRCVPISNHLYFYWYRQILGQKVEFLVSFYNNEISEKSEIFDDQFSVERPDGSNFTLKIRSTKLEDSAMYFCASKLGQLSGNTIYFGEGSWLTVV.

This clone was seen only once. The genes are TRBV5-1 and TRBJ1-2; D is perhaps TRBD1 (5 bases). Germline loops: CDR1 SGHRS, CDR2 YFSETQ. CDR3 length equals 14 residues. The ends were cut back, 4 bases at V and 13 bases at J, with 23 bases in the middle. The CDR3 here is CASSPPGRGAGLTF. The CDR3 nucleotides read TGCGCCAGCAGCCCACCTGGGAGAGGGGCCGGTCTCACCTTC.

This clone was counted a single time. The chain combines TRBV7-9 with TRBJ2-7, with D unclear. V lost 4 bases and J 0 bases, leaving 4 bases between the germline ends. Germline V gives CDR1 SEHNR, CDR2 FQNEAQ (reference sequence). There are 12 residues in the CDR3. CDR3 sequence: CASSYNSYEQYF. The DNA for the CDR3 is TGTGCCAGCAGCTACAACTCCTACGAGCAGTACTTC.

CDR3 in DNA: TGTGCCAGCAACGAATACACAGCGTCCTACGAGCAGTACTTC. Its protein is CASNEYTASYEQYF. The chain employs TRBV7-8 and TRBJ2-7, with unresolved D. V lost 7 bases, J lost 1 base, and 14 bases lay in between. Looked up from germline, CDR1 is SGHVS and CDR2 is FQNEAQ. The CDR3 sequence is 14 residues long.

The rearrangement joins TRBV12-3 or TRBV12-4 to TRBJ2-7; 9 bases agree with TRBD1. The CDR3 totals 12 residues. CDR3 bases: TGTGTGTCGGGACAGGGTATCGACGAGCAGTACTTC. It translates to CVSGQGIDEQYF.

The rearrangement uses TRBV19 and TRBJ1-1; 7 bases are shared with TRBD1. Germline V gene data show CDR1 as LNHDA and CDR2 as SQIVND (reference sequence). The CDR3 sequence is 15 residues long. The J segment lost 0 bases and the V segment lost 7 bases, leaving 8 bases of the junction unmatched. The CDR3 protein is CASKRGGQLNTEAFF. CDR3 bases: TGTGCCAGTAAGAGAGGGGGACAGTTGAACACTGAAGCTTTCTTT.

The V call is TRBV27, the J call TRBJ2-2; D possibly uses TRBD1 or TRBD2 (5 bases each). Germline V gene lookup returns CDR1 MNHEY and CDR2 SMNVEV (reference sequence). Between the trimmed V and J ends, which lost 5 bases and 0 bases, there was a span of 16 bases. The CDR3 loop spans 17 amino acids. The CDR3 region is CASSLRGTHANTGELFF. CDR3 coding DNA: TGTGCCAGCAGTCTCCGGGGCACCCACGCGAACACCGGGGAGCTGTTTTTT.

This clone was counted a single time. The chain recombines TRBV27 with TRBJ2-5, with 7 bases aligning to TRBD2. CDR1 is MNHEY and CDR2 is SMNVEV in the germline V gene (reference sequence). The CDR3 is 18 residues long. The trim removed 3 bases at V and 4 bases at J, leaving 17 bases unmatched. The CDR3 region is CASSLGGGWGRGGETQYF. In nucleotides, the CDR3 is TGTGCCAGCAGTTTGGGGGGGGGTTGGGGGAGAGGCGGAGAGACCCAGTACTTC.

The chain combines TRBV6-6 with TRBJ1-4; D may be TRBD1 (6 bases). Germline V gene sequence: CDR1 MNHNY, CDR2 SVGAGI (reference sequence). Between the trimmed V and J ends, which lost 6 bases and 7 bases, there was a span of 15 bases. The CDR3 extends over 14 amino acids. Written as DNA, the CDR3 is TGTGCCAGCAGAATGGGGGGGCGGGTTGAAAAACTGTTTTTT. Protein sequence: CASRMGGRVEKLFF.

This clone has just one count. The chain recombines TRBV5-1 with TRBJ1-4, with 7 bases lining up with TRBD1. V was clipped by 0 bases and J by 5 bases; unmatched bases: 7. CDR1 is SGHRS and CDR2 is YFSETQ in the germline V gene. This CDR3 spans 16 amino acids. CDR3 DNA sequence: TGCGCCAGCAGCTTGGGGAGGGGGCTTTCGAATGAAAAACTGTTTTTT. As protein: CASSLGRGLSNEKLFF.

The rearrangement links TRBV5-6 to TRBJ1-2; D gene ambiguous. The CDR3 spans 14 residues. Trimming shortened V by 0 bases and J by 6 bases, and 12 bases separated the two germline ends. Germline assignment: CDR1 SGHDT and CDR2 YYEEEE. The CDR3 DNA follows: TGTGCCAGCAGCTTGGTGGCAGCATGGAATGGCTACACCTTC. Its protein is CASSLVAAWNGYTF.

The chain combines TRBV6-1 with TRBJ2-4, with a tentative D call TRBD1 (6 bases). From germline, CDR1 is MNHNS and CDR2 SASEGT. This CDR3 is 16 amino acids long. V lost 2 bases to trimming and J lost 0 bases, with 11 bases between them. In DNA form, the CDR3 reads TGTGCCAGCAGTGAACAGGGGATGGTAGCCAAAAACATTCAGTACTTC. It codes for CASSEQGMVAKNIQYF.